This TCR beta chain was sequenced in a study of regulatory T cells (dated by TCRdb to the late 2010s). Context from the whole study: The study compared T-cell receptor beta repertoires of sorted regulatory, conventional CD4+ and CD8+ T cells in CD3G-deficient patients with those in healthy controls. On the study overall, not on this receptor specifically: Hydrophobic residues at CDR3 positions 6 and 7 were enriched in conventional CD4+ T cells from CD3G-deficient patients, suggesting more self-reactive specificities. Restricted unique TRB V-J pairs and skewed V and J gene usage were observed in patient repertoires, most markedly in regulatory T cells.

All CD3G-deficient patients had evidence of autoimmunity, which was more severe in two of the patients. Patients were tested at ages ranging from 2 to 39 years, and reduced naive and increased memory CD4+ and CD8+ T-cell proportions were found in the patients. CD4+ cells were FACS-sorted into CD25-high CD127-low regulatory T cells and CD25-low CD127-high conventional CD4+ T cells. Several individuals with CD3G deficiency were included in the patient group. An international network of physicians spanning the United States, Europe and Asia provided the patient samples and clinical data. Peripheral blood mononuclear cells were isolated by Ficoll density separation. For this clone: There is no known antigen for this receptor. Base quality data are lacking; no much larger clone is found one base away.

The multiplex PCR relied on 52 forward TRBV primers and 13 reverse TRBJ primers, and amplification bias was corrected through assay-based and computational methods. Within the immunoSEQ assay, multiplex PCR amplified rearranged TRB loci from genomic DNA. TRB amplicons were sequenced on an Illumina HiSeq platform. Turning to the authors' computational methods: Raw sequences were error-filtered and aligned to reference gene sequences by custom algorithms and were subsequently analyzed with the immunoSEQ online tools. Frequencies of productive and nonproductive TRB rearrangements were assessed among unique sequences as well as among total sequences. Hydrophobicity and amino acid composition of residues 6 and 7 within the TRB CDR3 were used to estimate the potential for self-reactivity. Groups were compared by t tests, Mann-Whitney tests or two-way ANOVA performed in Prism software. TCRdb's version of the immuneACCESS table is confined to in-frame rearrangements and falls short of the full clone set. An unresolved V gene accounts for under half of the shortfall where checked; the remainder is of unknown origin. V and J calls and clone size are given by that table; D and trimming were obtained from the DNA. Within this sample are some 29,000 clones, with about nine tenths of them counted one time only. Of the sample, about 1.6% falls within the top ten clones.

Sequences SGHRS (CDR1) and YFSETQ (CDR2) are obtained from the germline V gene. The CDR3 numbers 15 residues from cysteine through phenylalanine. Only CDR3 DNA is held: 45 bases, read in frame from base 1. V gives up 0 bases and J gives up 3 bases, and the segment between their germline ends measures 10 bases. This receptor was identified in a person under 30 with CD3G deficiency. Sequencing input: conventional CD4+ T cells sorted from blood. The chain joins TRBV5-1 to TRBJ1-5, with no reliable assignment of the D segment. In nucleotides, the sequence is TGCGCCAGCAGCTTGGCCGGGGTAAACAATCAGCCCCAGCATTTT. Translated, it gives CASSLAGVNNQPQHF. With the portions outside the CDR3 filled from the reference TRBV5-1 and TRBJ1-5 genes, the complete variable region becomes KAGVTQTPRYLIKTRGQQVTLSCSPISGHRSVSWYQQTPGQGLQFLFEYFSETQRNKGNFPGRFSGRQFSNSRSEMNVSTLELGDSALYLCASSLAGVNNQPQHFGDGTRLSIL.